This TCR beta chain came from a study of tumor-infiltrating lymphocytes in oesophageal squamous cell carcinoma. Many counts were recorded for this clonotype. CDR1 is MNHNS and CDR2 is SASEGT in the germline V gene. The CDR3 sequence is 16 residues long. V dropped 1 base and J dropped 1 base, with 13 bases sitting between them. TCRdb ran MiXCR on the PCR reads and lists one entry per CDR3 protein. Found here are about 21,000 distinct CDR3 sequences, just over 40% of them singletons; the top ten hold over 9.5%. The chain links TRBV6-1 to TRBJ1-1; no reliable D call. The receptor was derived from a male donor with esophageal squamous cell carcinoma. Sequences were obtained from normal esophageal tissue next to the tumor. CDR3 residues: CASSEGGGVWNTEAFF. CDR3 DNA: TGTGCCAGCAGTGAAGGCGGTGGGGTTTGGAACACTGAAGCTTTCTTT.